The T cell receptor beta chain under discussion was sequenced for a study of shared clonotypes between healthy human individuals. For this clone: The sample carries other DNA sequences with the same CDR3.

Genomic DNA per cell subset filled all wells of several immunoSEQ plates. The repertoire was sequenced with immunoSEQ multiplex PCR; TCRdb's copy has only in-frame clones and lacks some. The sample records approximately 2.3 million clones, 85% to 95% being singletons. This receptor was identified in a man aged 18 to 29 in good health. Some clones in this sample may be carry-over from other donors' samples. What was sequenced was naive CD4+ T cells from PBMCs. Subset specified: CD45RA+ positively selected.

This CDR3 is CASSLILAEYNEQFF. The CDR3 region has the DNA TGTGCCAGCAGTTTGATACTAGCGGAATACAATGAGCAGTTCTTC. The chain is built from TRBV28 and TRBJ2-1, with 8 bases aligning to TRBD2. The trim removed 3 bases at V and 4 bases at J, leaving 5 bases unmatched. The germline gives CDR1 MDHEN, CDR2 SYDVKM. The CDR3 has 15 residues.